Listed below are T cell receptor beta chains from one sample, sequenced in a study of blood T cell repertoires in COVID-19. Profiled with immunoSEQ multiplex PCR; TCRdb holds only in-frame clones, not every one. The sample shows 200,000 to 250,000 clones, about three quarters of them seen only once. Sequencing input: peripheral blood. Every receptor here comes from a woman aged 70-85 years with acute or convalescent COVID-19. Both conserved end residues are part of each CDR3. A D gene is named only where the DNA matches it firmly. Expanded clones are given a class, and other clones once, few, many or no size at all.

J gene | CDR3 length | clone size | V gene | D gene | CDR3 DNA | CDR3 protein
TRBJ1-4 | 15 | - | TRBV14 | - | TGTGCCAGCAGCACCCGTCAGAGGGCTAATGAAAAACTGTTTTTT | CASSTRQRANEKLFF
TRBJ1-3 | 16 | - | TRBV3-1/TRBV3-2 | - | TGTGCCAGCAGCCAAGTTAGAGGGTTAATCGGAAACACCATATATTTT | CASSQVRGLIGNTIYF
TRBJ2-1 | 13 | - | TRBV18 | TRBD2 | TGTGCCAGCTCAGGGCCGGGAGGGAATGAGCAGTTCTTC | CASSGPGGNEQFF
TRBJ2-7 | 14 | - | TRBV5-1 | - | TGCGCCAGCAAAGCGGGCGGGGAGCGGAACGAGCAGTACTTC | CASKAGGERNEQYF
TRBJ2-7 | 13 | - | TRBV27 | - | TGTGCCAGCAGGTCAACAGGGACCCACGAGCAGTACTTC | CASRSTGTHEQYF
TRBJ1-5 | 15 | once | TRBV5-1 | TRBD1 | TGCGCCAGCAGCCTACAGGGGAATAGCAATCAGCCCCAGCATTTT | CASSLQGNSNQPQHF
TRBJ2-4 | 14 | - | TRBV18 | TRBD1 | TGTGCCAGCTCACCCGGGGACAGGGCAGGCATTCAGTACTTC | CASSPGDRAGIQYF
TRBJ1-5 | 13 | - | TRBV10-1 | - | TGCGCCAGCAGTCGGACATTGACAGAGCCCCAGCATTTT | CASSRTLTEPQHF
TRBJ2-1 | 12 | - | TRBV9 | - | TGTGCCAGCAGCGCACAATACAATGAGCAGTTCTTC | CASSAQYNEQFF
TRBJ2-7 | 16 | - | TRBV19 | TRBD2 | TGTGCCAGTAGTCGGACTAGCGGGGGCCCCCGCTACGAGCAGTACTTC | CASSRTSGGPRYEQYF
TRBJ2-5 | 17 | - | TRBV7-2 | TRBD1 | TGTGCCAGCAGCTTACGGTTGTGGGACAGGGCTCAAGAGACCCAGTACTTC | CASSLRLWDRAQETQYF
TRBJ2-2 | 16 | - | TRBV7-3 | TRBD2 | TGTGCCAGCAGCCCTTTAGCGGGGACCTCCACCGGGGAGCTGTTTTTT | CASSPLAGTSTGELFF
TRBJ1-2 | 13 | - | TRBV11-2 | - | TGTGCCAGCAGCTTAGGGGGCCCGGAAGGCTACACCTTC | CASSLGGPEGYTF
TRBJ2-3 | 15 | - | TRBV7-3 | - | TGTGCCAGCAGCTTAATTGGGGGCAGCACAGATACGCAGTATTTT | CASSLIGGSTDTQYF
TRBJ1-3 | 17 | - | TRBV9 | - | TGTGCCAGCAGCGTATCTTCAGGGGCGACCGCGGGAAACACCATATATTTT | CASSVSSGATAGNTIYF
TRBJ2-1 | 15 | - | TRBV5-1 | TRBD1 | TGCGCCAGCAGCTTGCAGGGGGCATCCTACAATGAGCAGTTCTTC | CASSLQGASYNEQFF
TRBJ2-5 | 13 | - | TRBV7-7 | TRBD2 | TGTGCCAGCAGCTTAGAAGCGGGGGCGGCCCAGTACTTC | CASSLEAGAAQYF
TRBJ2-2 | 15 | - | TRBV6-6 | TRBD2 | TGTGCCAGCAATCTTAGACTAGCGGGGGCCGGGGAGCTGTTTTTT | CASNLRLAGAGELFF
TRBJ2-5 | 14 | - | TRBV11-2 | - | TGTGCCAGCAGCTCTTGGCTGGTCCAGGAGACCCAGTACTTC | CASSSWLVQETQYF
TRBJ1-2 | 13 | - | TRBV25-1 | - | TGTGCCAGCAGTGAGCAGGGAAACTATGGCTACACCTTC | CASSEQGNYGYTF
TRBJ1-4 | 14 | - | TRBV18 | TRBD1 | TGTGCCAGCCTTGGACAGGTCGGTCCCGAAAAACTGTTTTTT | CASLGQVGPEKLFF
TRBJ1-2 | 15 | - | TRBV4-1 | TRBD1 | TGCGCCAGCAGCCGGGAGACAGGGACTTTCTATGGCTACACCTTC | CASSRETGTFYGYTF
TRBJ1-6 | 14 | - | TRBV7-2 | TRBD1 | TGTGCCAGCAGCATCCAGGGGGCAGATTCACCCCTCCACTTT | CASSIQGADSPLHF
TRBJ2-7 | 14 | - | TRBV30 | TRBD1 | TGTGCCTGGAGACAGGGGGGCAGCTCCTACGAGCAGTACTTC | CAWRQGGSSYEQYF
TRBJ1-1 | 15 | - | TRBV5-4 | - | TGTGCCAGCAGCTCTCCCGGGGAGAGGAACACTGAAGCTTTCTTT | CASSSPGERNTEAFF
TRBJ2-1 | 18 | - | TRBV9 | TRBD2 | TGTGCCAGCAGCGTAGACTCTGTGGCGGGGGGGACTGGGGATGAGCAGTTCTTC | CASSVDSVAGGTGDEQFF
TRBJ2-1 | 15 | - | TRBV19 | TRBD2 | TGTGCCAGTAGTATAGATACGGGGGGATACAATGAGCAGTTCTTC | CASSIDTGGYNEQFF
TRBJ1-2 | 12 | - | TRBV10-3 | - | TGTGCCATCAGTGCGTTCGACTATGGCTACACCTTC | CAISAFDYGYTF
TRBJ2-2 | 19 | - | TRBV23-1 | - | TGCGCCAGCAGTCACCTAACAGGAATCTCGGATACGAACACCGGGGAGCTGTTTTTT | CASSHLTGISDTNTGELFF
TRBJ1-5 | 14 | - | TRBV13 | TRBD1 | TGTGCCAGCAGCTTGGGACAGAGGAATCAGCCCCAGCATTTT | CASSLGQRNQPQHF
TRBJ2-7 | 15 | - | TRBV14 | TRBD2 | TGTGCCAGCAGCTTCGGGACTAGCGGAACCTACGAGCAGTACTTC | CASSFGTSGTYEQYF
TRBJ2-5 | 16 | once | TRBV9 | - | TGTGCCAGCAGCGTAGCTCCCACGAACTACTGGGAGACCCAGTACTTC | CASSVAPTNYWETQYF
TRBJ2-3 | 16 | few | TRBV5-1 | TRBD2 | TGCGCCAGCAGCTTAGGCCCGGGGGGTCCGGCGGATACGCAGTATTTT | CASSLGPGGPADTQYF
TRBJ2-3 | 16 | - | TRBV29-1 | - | TGCAGCGTCTCCGGGCTCAGGGGACTAACCACAGATACGCAGTATTTT | CSVSGLRGLTTDTQYF
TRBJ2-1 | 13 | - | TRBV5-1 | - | TGCGCCAGCAGCTTGGAAGGGGGAGCAGGGCAGTTCTTC | CASSLEGGAGQFF